The 29 T cell receptor beta chains below come from one sample, sequenced in a study of blood T cell repertoires in COVID-19. Method: immunoSEQ multiplex PCR; TCRdb's copy keeps in-frame clones and lacks some. The table records roughly 250,000 clones, roughly 89% of them present only once. Material: peripheral blood. The receptor source for this set is a man younger than 45 with acute or convalescent COVID-19.

This clone has just a few counts. This chain connects TRBV9 to TRBJ1-1, with D possibly matching TRBD1 (5 bases). The V end was cut by 2 bases, the J end by 6 bases, with 11 bases between. Germline-derived CDR1 and CDR2 are SGDLS and YYNGEE. The CDR3 length is 13 residues. The CDR3 sequence is CASSVQTDSEAFF. In DNA form, the CDR3 reads TGTGCCAGCAGCGTTCAGACAGATTCTGAAGCTTTCTTT.

V usage is TRBV6-5 and J usage is TRBJ1-1; D may be TRBD1 (6 bases). Per the germline V gene, CDR1 is MNHEY and CDR2 is SVGAGI. The V and J ends lost 5 bases and 6 bases respectively, with 13 bases between them. This CDR3 has 13 residues. This chain's CDR3 is CASSPQGLAEAFF. CDR3 sequence (DNA): TGTGCCAGCAGTCCGCAGGGGTTGGCTGAAGCTTTCTTT.

Written as DNA, the CDR3 is TGTGCCAGCAGCCCCGGACAGGCCTACGAGCAGTACTTC. It encodes CASSPGQAYEQYF. The V gene is TRBV4-2, the J gene TRBJ2-7; 7 bases align to TRBD1. CDR3 size: 13 residues. CDR1 is LGHNA, CDR2 YNFKEQ, per germline. Trimming cost V 4 bases and J 2 bases; bases outside gene matches: 2.

This chain connects TRBV30 to TRBJ1-3; D is uncertain. V was clipped by 1 base and J by 1 base, with 8 bases between them. The germline V gene has CDR1 GTSNPN and CDR2 SVGIG (reference sequence). This CDR3 spans 14 amino acids. The CDR3 DNA is TGTGCCTGGAGTGATTGGGAGTCTGGAAACACCATATATTTT. Protein: CAWSDWESGNTIYF.

This clone was seen only once. The rearrangement uses TRBV19 and TRBJ1-3; a possible D gene is TRBD1 (5 bases). Germline V gene data show CDR1 as LNHDA and CDR2 as SQIVND (reference sequence). V was pared by 8 bases and J by 2 bases, with 13 bases between. CDR3 length equals 14 residues. CDR3 nucleotide sequence: TGTGCCAGTCGAACTCAGGGAACTGGAAACACCATATATTTT. This gives the protein CASRTQGTGNTIYF.

The chain uses TRBV10-3 and TRBJ2-1, with a possible D match to TRBD2 (5 bases). The CDR3 sequence is 15 residues long. Trimming shortened V by 4 bases and J by 3 bases, and 13 bases separated the two germline ends. Germline lookup yields CDR1 ENHRY and CDR2 SYGVKD. The CDR3 nucleotides read TGTGCCATCAGTGGGTCCTCGGAGGTCTACAATGAGCAGTTCTTC. Protein product: CAISGSSEVYNEQFF.

The chain carries TRBV27 and TRBJ2-7; 7 nucleotides line up with TRBD1. This CDR3 comprises 17 residues. The V gene's germline CDR1 is MNHEY and CDR2 SMNVEV (reference sequence). V lost 6 bases to trimming and J lost 0 bases; unmatched junction nucleotides: 14. The CDR3 spells CASRPGYRDSFSYEQYF. CDR3 DNA: TGTGCCAGCAGACCCGGTTACAGGGACAGCTTCTCCTACGAGCAGTACTTC.

In regard to this clone: Other DNA sequences in the same sample also yield this CDR3. This chain connects TRBV18 to TRBJ1-6, with a tentative D call TRBD1 (5 bases). Germline V gene sequence: CDR1 KGHSH, CDR2 LQKENI. This CDR3 is built from 14 residues. V was shortened by 2 bases and J by 10 bases, with 12 bases between the two germline ends. The CDR3 DNA sequence: TGTGCCAGCTCACCAGATAGGGGCAAGTCACCCCTCCACTTT. Translating gives CASSPDRGKSPLHF.

This chain joins TRBV11-2 and TRBJ2-5, with D possibly matching TRBD1 (6 bases). Germline CDR1 SGHAT, CDR2 FQNNGV. The CDR3 loop spans 15 amino acids. V lost 6 bases and J 4 bases, leaving 18 bases between the germline ends. Here the CDR3 DNA reads TGTGCCAGCAGTACAGGGAATCAAAACCGAGAGACCCAGTACTTC. It translates to CASSTGNQNRETQYF.

V and J are TRBV6-5 and TRBJ1-5; 8 bases match TRBD1. The CDR3 has 15 residues. Germline assignment: CDR1 MNHEY and CDR2 SVGAGI. With V trimmed by 6 bases and J by 6 bases, 10 bases remained unmatched. CDR3 region: CASRPDRATVQPQHF. CDR3 bases: TGTGCCAGCAGACCGGACAGGGCGACGGTTCAGCCCCAGCATTTT.

This clone appeared a few times. V usage is TRBV27 and J usage is TRBJ1-6; D unresolved. The V and J ends lost 7 bases and 6 bases respectively, with 13 bases between them. Germline V gene data show CDR1 as MNHEY and CDR2 as SMNVEV (reference sequence). This CDR3 is built from 14 residues. The CDR3 here is CASKFGAGNSPLHF. Here the CDR3 DNA reads TGTGCCAGCAAGTTTGGCGCGGGTAATTCACCCCTCCACTTT.

The genes are TRBV14 and TRBJ2-1; D not certain. This CDR3 comprises 15 residues. Trimming removed 1 base from V and 2 bases from J, with 9 bases in between. Germline CDR1 reads SGHDN; CDR2 reads FVKESK. The CDR3 is CASSQALYAYNEQFF. DNA for the CDR3: TGTGCCAGCAGCCAAGCACTATACGCCTACAATGAGCAGTTCTTC. Combining the CDR3 with reference TRBV14 and TRBJ2-1 gives the whole variable domain EAGVTQFPSHSVIEKGQTVTLRCDPISGHDNLYWYRRVMGKEIKFLLHFVKESKQDESGMPNNRFLAERTGGTYSTLKVQPAELEDSGVYFCASSQALYAYNEQFFGPGTRLTVL.

The V gene is TRBV10-3, the J gene TRBJ1-1, with a weak D call TRBD1 (6 bases). V was shortened by 7 bases and J by 1 base, with 10 bases between the two germline ends. Germline-derived CDR1 and CDR2 are ENHRY and SYGVKD. This CDR3 has 13 amino acids. The CDR3 sequence is CAINRQENTEAFF. The DNA for the CDR3 is TGTGCCATCAATCGACAGGAGAACACTGAAGCTTTCTTT.

This sequence joins TRBV28 and TRBJ2-7, with a possible D match to TRBD1 (6 bases). Germline CDR1 reads MDHEN; CDR2 reads SYDVKM. CDR3 length equals 13 residues. Trimming cost V 6 bases and J 7 bases, with 16 bases left between them. The CDR3 DNA reads TGTGCCAGCAGCGGACAGAGACGTCGGGAGCAGTACTTC. Encoded protein: CASSGQRRREQYF.

The rearrangement uses TRBV5-6 and TRBJ2-1, with 7 positions matching TRBD2. The CDR3 runs 13 residues. J lost 7 bases, V lost 2 bases, and 3 bases had no gene match. CDR1 is SGHDT and CDR2 is YYEEEE in the germline V gene. DNA of the CDR3: TGTGCCAGCAGCTTCTTCGGGAGGAATGAGCAGTTCTTC. The encoded protein is CASSFFGRNEQFF.

The chain has TRBV6-6 and TRBJ2-7; the D gene is possibly TRBD2 (6 bases). V lost 2 bases to trimming and J lost 3 bases, with 11 bases between them. Germline V gene data show CDR1 as MNHNY and CDR2 as SVGAGI (reference sequence). This CDR3 is built from 14 residues. CDR3: CASSYPSGVYEQYF. In DNA, the CDR3 is TGTGCCAGCAGTTACCCCTCGGGGGTCTACGAGCAGTACTTC.

The DNA for the CDR3 is TGTGCCAGCAGCTTACTCGGGGACAATGAGCAGTTCTTC. The encoded protein is CASSLLGDNEQFF. The chain is built from TRBV7-9 and TRBJ2-1; a weak D match, TRBD2 (5 bases). The V end lost 2 bases, the J end lost 5 bases, and 7 bases lay between the germline ends. The CDR3 extends over 13 amino acids. From germline, CDR1 is SEHNR and CDR2 FQNEAQ (reference sequence).

This clone was detected ten times or more. The J gene is TRBJ1-2, the V gene TRBV11-2; tentatively, D is TRBD1 (5 bases). The CDR3 is made up of 15 amino acids. Germline values: CDR1 SGHAT, CDR2 FQNNGV. Trimming removed 5 bases at V and 3 bases at J, with 16 bases between. Here the CDR3 reads CASSVGRGLDYGYTF. In nucleotides, the CDR3 is TGTGCCAGCAGCGTGGGGAGGGGACTCGACTATGGCTACACCTTC.

J is TRBJ2-5 and V is TRBV5-1, with 11 bases that match TRBD2. The germline V gene encodes CDR1 SGHRS and CDR2 YFSETQ. This CDR3 comprises 16 residues. With 3 bases clipped from V and 2 bases from J, the junction kept 6 bases outside the gene matches. The CDR3 spells CASSWGTSGLQETQYF. The CDR3 nucleotides read TGCGCCAGCAGCTGGGGGACTAGCGGACTGCAAGAGACCCAGTACTTC.

The V call is TRBV9, the J call TRBJ2-1, with 10 bases matching TRBD2. With 3 bases clipped from V and 9 bases from J, the junction kept 6 bases outside the gene matches. Germline V gene data show CDR1 as SGDLS and CDR2 as YYNGEE. The length of the CDR3 is 14 residues. CDR3 sequence (DNA): TGTGCCAGCAGCGCCCTAGCGGGAGCAACTGAGCAGTTCTTC. This translates into CASSALAGATEQFF. The variable domain in full, with the rest retrieved from reference TRBV9 and TRBJ2-1, is DSGVTQTPKHLITATGQRVTLRCSPRSGDLSVYWYQQSLDQGLQFLIQYYNGEERAKGNILERFSAQQFPDLHSELNLSSLELGDSALYFCASSALAGATEQFFGPGTRLTVL.

The chain joins TRBV28 to TRBJ2-7; tentatively, D is TRBD1 (9 bases). CDR3 length: 17 amino acids. The V end lost 3 bases, the J end lost 2 bases, and 20 bases lay between the germline ends. In germline, CDR1 is MDHEN, CDR2 SYDVKM. CDR3 sequence (DNA): TGTGCCAGCAGTTTCCCCGGACAGGGGACTAGGACCTACGAGCAGTACTTC. Translation gives CASSFPGQGTRTYEQYF.

V and J are TRBV6-1 and TRBJ1-1; D unclear. CDR3 length equals 14 residues. Trimming removed 1 base at V and 1 base at J, with 7 bases between. In germline, CDR1 is MNHNS, CDR2 SASEGT. The CDR3 bases are TGTGCCAGCAGTGAAGACGGGAGGAACACTGAAGCTTTCTTT. It codes for CASSEDGRNTEAFF.

The V call is TRBV5-5, the J call TRBJ1-6; TRBD1 might be the D (5 bases). The CDR3 covers 16 residues. Trimming stripped 0 bases from V and 4 bases from J, with 11 bases between. CDR1 is SGHKS, CDR2 YYEKEE, per germline (reference sequence). The CDR3 DNA reads as TGTGCCAGCAGCTTGGGCAGGGAATATTATAATTCACCCCTCCACTTT. Protein sequence: CASSLGREYYNSPLHF.

The chain is built from TRBV6-6 and TRBJ1-1, with D unresolved. This CDR3 is 14 amino acids long. V lost 5 bases and J lost 6, with 16 bases in between. CDR1 is MNHNY, CDR2 SVGAGI, per germline (reference sequence). CDR3 bases: TGTGCCAGCAGTGGAGGGAGTTTGTCGGCTGAAGCTTTCTTT. Its protein is CASSGGSLSAEAFF.

The CDR3 DNA reads TGTGCCAGCAGCCAAGTCAGTCTAGCGGGGGGGCGCACCGGGGAGCTGTTTTTT. Translating gives CASSQVSLAGGRTGELFF. This rearrangement joins TRBV4-2 to TRBJ2-2; TRBD2 aligns across 12 bases. The CDR3 loop spans 18 amino acids. Trimming took 1 base from V and 4 from J; bases not matched to a gene: 7. Per germline, CDR1 LGHNA and CDR2 YNFKEQ.

This chain connects TRBV4-1 to TRBJ1-2; no clear D gene. Trimming took 1 base from V and 4 from J, leaving 16 bases between them. CDR1 is MGHRA, CDR2 YSYEKL, per germline. This CDR3 has 16 residues. The CDR3 loop reads CASSQAQTYWSYGYTF. In DNA, the CDR3 is TGCGCCAGCAGCCAAGCGCAGACCTATTGGAGCTATGGCTACACCTTC.

V is TRBV5-6 and J is TRBJ1-2; 7 bases fit TRBD1. The germline V gene encodes CDR1 SGHDT and CDR2 YYEEEE. The ends lost 0 bases at V and 4 bases at J; junction bases unmatched: 9. This CDR3 comprises 16 residues. The CDR3 protein is CASSLGKTGFIYGYTF. The CDR3 coding sequence is TGTGCCAGCAGCTTGGGAAAGACAGGGTTCATCTATGGCTACACCTTC.

This chain uses TRBV5-1 with TRBJ2-2, with a tentative D call TRBD2 (6 bases). The V gene's germline CDR1 is SGHRS and CDR2 YFSETQ. Deletions cut 4 bases from V and 6 bases from J, with 16 bases between. The CDR3 loop spans 15 amino acids. The CDR3 DNA follows: TGCGCCAGCAGCCAGGTGGAGGGATCCCCCGGGGAGCTGTTTTTT. Its translation is CASSQVEGSPGELFF.

The chain combines TRBV29-1 with TRBJ1-4; 7 bases align to TRBD1. Trimming took 1 base from V and 7 from J; bases not matched to a gene: 0. Per the germline V gene, CDR1 is SQVTM and CDR2 is ANQGSEA. The CDR3 covers 12 residues. CDR3 nucleotide sequence: TGCAGCGTTGAAGGACAGGGTGAAAAACTGTTTTTT. Translated, it gives CSVEGQGEKLFF. Full variable domain (remainder filled in from reference TRBV29-1 and TRBJ1-4): SAVISQKPSRDICQRGTSLTIQCQVDSQVTMMFWYRQQPGQSLTLIATANQGSEATYESGFVIDKFPISRPNLTFSTLTVSNMSPEDSSIYLCSVEGQGEKLFFGSGTQLSVL.